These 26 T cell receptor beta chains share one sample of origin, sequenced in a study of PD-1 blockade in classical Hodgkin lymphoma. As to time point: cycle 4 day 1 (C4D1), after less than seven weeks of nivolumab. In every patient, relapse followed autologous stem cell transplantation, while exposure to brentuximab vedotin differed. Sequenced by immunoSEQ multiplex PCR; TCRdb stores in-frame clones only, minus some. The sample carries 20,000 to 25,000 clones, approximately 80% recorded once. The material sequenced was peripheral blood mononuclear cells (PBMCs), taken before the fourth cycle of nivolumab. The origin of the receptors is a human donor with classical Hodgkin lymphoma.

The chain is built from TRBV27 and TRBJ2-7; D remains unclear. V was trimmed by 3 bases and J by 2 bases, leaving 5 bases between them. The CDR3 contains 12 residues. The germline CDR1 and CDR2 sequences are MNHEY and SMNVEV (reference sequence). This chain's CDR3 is CASSLPPYEQYF. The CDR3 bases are TGTGCCAGCAGTTTGCCCCCCTACGAGCAGTACTTC.

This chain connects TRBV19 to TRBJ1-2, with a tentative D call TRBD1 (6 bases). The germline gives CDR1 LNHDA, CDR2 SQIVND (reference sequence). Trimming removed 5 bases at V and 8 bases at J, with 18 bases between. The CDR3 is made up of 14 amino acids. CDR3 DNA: TGTGCCAGTAGTCCCCGCTTCAGGGGCGCGGGCTACACCTTC. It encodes CASSPRFRGAGYTF.

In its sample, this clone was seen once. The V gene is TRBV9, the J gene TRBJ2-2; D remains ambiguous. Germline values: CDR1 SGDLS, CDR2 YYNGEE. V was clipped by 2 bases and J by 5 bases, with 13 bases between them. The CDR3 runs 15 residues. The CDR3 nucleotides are TGTGCCAGCAGCGTTAACACGGGTGAAACCGGGGAGCTGTTTTTT. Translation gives CASSVNTGETGELFF.

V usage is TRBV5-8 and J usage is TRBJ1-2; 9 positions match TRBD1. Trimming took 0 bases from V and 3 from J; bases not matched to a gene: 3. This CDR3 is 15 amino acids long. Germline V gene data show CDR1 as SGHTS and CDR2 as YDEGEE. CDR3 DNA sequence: TGTGCCAGCAGCTTGGAAACAGGGGGCGACTATGGCTACACCTTC. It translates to CASSLETGGDYGYTF.

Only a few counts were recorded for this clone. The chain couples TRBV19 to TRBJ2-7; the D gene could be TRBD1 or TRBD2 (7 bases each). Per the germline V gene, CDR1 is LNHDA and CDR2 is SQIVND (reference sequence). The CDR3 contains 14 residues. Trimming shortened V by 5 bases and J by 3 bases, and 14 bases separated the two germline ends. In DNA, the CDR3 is TGTGCCAGTAGTTACTCAGGGGGGGTCTACGAGCAGTACTTC. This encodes CASSYSGGVYEQYF. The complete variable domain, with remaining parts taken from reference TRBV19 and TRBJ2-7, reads DGGITQSPKYLFRKEGQNVTLSCEQNLNHDAMYWYRQDPGQGLRLIYYSQIVNDFQKGDIAEGYSVSREKKESFPLTVTSAQKNPTAFYLCASSYSGGVYEQYFGPGTRLTVT.

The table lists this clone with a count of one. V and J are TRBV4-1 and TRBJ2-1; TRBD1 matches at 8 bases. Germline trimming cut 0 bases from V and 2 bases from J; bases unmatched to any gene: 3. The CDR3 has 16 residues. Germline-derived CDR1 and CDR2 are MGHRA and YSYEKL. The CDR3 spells CASSQESDRAYNEQFF. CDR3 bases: TGCGCCAGCAGCCAAGAATCGGACAGGGCCTACAATGAGCAGTTCTTC.

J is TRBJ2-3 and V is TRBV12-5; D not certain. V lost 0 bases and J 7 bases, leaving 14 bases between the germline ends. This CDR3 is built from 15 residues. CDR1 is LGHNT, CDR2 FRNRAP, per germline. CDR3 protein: CASGLVRRRRHTQYF. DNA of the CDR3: TGTGCTAGTGGTTTGGTACGACGGCGTAGGCATACGCAGTATTTT.

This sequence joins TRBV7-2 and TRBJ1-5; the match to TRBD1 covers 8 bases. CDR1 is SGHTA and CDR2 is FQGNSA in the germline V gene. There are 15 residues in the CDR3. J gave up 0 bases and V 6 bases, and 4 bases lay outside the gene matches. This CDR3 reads CASRRTGYSNQPQHF. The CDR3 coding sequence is TGTGCCAGCAGAAGGACAGGGTATAGCAATCAGCCCCAGCATTTT.

CDR3 region: CASSIGTNQPQHF. For the CDR3, the DNA is TGTGCCAGTAGTATAGGGACCAATCAGCCCCAGCATTTT. V gene TRBV19 combines with J gene TRBJ1-5, with D uncertain. V lost 1 base to trimming and J lost 3 bases, with 4 bases between them. The CDR3 covers 13 residues. Looked up from germline, CDR1 is LNHDA and CDR2 is SQIVND (reference sequence).

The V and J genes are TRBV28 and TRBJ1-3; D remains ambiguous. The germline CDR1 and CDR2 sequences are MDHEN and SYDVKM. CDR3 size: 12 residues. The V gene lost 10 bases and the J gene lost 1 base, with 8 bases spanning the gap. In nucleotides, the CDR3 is TGTGCCACCGCTGTGTCTGGAAACACCATATATTTT. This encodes CATAVSGNTIYF.

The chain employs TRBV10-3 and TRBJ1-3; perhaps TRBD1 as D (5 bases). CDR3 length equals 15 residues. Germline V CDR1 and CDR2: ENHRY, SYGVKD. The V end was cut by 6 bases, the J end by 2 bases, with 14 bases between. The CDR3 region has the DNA TGTGCCATCAGGGTCCTTACAGGAACTGGAAACACCATATATTTT. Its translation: CAIRVLTGTGNTIYF.

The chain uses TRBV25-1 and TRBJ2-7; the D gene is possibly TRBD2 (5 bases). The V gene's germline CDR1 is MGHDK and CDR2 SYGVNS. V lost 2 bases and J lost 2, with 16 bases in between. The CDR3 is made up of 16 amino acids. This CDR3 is CASSEGLGLKAYEQYF. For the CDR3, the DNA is TGTGCCAGCAGTGAAGGACTCGGTCTAAAGGCCTACGAGCAGTACTTC.

In DNA, the CDR3 is TGTGCCAGCAAAAGAGACAGGGAACCTTACAATGAGCAGTTCTTC. This codes for CASKRDREPYNEQFF. The chain employs TRBV6-6 and TRBJ2-1, with 7 bases matching TRBD1. Looked up from germline, CDR1 is MNHNY and CDR2 is SVGAGI (reference sequence). The CDR3 runs 15 residues. The J segment lost 4 bases and the V segment lost 7 bases, leaving 10 bases of the junction unmatched.

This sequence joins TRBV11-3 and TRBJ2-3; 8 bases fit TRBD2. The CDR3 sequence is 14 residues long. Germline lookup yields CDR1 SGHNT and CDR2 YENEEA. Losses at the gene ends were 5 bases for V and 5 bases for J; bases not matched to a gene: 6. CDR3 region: CASSDRGGRDTQYF. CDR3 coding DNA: TGTGCCAGCAGCGACCGGGGGGGCCGAGATACGCAGTATTTT.

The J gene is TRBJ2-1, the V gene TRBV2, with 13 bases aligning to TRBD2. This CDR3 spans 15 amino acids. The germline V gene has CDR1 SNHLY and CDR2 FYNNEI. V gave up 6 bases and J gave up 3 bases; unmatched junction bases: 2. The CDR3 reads CASSGTSGVYNEQFF. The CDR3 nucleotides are TGTGCCAGCAGCGGGACTAGCGGGGTCTACAATGAGCAGTTCTTC.

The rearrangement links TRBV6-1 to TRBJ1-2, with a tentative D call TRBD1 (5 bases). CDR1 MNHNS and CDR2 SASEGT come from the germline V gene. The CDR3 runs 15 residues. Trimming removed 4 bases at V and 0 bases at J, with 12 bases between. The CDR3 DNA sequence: TGTGCCAGCAGTGTCTCGACAGCCTCTAACTATGGCTACACCTTC. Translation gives CASSVSTASNYGYTF.

This CDR3 reads CSPKGGRGYTF. DNA for the CDR3: TGCAGCCCCAAGGGAGGGCGTGGCTACACCTTC. The chain recombines TRBV20-1 with TRBJ1-2; D is unclear. The CDR3 is made up of 11 amino acids. CDR1 is DFQATT and CDR2 is SNEGSKA in the germline V gene (reference sequence).

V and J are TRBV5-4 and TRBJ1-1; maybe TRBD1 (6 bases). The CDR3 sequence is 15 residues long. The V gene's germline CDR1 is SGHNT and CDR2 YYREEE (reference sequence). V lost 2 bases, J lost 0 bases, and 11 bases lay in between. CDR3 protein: CASSFRGRMNTEAFF. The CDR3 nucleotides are TGTGCCAGCAGCTTCAGGGGCCGAATGAACACTGAAGCTTTCTTT.

The chain's CDR3 is CASSGTGVGPDTQYF. CDR3 in DNA: TGTGCCAGCAGCGGGACTGGGGTAGGCCCAGATACGCAGTATTTT. The rearrangement links TRBV2 to TRBJ2-3; D might be TRBD2 (6 bases). The CDR3 runs 15 residues. The germline V gene has CDR1 SNHLY and CDR2 FYNNEI. Trimming left V 6 bases short and J 4 bases short, with 17 bases between.

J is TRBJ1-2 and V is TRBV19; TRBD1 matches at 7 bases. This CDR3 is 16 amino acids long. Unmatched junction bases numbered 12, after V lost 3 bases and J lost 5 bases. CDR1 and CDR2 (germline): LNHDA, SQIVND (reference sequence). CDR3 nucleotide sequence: TGTGCCAGTAGTATCAGCCTGGGACAGAGCCGATATGGCTACACCTTC. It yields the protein CASSISLGQSRYGYTF.

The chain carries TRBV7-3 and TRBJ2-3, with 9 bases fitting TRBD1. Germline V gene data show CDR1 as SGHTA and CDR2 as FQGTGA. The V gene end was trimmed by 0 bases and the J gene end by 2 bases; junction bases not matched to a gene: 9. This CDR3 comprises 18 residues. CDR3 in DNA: TGTGCCAGCAGCTTAACCGCGGACAGGGGAGGATTCACAGATACGCAGTATTTT. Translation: CASSLTADRGGFTDTQYF.

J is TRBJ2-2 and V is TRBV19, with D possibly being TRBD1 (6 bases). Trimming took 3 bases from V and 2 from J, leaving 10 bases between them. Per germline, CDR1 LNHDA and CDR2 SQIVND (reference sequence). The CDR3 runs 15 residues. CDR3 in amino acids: CASSIQGPNTGELFF. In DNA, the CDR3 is TGTGCCAGTAGTATCCAGGGGCCTAACACCGGGGAGCTGTTTTTT.

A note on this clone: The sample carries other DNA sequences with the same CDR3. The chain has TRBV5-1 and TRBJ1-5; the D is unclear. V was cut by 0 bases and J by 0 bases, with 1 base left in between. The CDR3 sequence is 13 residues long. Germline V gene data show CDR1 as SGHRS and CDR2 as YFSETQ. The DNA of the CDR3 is TGCGCCAGCAGCTTGGGTAGCAATCAGCCCCAGCATTTT. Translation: CASSLGSNQPQHF.

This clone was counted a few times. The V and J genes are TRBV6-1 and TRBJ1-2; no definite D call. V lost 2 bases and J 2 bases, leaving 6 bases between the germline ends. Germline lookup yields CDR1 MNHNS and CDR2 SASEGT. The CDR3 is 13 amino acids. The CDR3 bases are TGTGCCAGCAGTGAAAGGGTGAACTATGGCTACACCTTC. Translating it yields CASSERVNYGYTF.

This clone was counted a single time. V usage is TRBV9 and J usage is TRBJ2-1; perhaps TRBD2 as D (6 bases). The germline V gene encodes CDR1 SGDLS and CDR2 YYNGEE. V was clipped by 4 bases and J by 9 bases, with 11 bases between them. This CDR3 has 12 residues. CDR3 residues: CASSPAEGEQFF. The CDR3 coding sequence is TGTGCCAGCAGCCCAGCGGAGGGTGAGCAGTTCTTC.

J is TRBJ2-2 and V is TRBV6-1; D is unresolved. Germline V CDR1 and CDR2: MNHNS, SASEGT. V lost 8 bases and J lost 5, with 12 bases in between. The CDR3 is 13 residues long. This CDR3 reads CASHLLGTGELFF. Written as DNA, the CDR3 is TGTGCCAGCCACCTTCTAGGAACCGGGGAGCTGTTTTTT.